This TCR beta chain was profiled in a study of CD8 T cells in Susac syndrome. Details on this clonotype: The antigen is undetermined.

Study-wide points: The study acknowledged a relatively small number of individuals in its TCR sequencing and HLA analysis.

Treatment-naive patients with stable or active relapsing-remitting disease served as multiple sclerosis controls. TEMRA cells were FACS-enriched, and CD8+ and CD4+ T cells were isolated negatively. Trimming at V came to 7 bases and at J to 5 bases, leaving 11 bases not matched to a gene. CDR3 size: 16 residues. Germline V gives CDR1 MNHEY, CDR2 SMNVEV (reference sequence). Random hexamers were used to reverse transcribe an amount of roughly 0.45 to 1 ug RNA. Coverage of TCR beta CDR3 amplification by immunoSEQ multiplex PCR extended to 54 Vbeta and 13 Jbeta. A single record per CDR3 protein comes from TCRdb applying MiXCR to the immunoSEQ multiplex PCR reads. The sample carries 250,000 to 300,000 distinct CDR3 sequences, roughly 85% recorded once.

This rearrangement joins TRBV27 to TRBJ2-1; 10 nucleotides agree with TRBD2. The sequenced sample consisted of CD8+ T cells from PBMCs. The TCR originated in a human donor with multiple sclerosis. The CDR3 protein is CASTAIGLAANNEQFF. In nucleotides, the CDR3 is TGTGCCAGCACCGCGATCGGACTAGCGGCAAACAATGAGCAGTTCTTC.